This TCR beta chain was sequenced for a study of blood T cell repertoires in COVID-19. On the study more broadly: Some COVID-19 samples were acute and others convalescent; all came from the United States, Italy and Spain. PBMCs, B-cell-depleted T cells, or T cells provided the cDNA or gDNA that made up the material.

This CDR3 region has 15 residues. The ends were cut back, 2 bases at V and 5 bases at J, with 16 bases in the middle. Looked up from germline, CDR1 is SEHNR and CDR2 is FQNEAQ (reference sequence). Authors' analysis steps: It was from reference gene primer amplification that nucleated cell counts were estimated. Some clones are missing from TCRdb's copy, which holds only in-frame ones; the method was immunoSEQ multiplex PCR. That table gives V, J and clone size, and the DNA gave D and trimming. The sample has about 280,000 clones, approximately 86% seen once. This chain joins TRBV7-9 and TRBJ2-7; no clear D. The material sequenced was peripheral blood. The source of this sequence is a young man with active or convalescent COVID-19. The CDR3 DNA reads TGTGCCAGCAGCTTATTCATTTCACAGATCCACGAGCAGTACTTC. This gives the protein CASSLFISQIHEQYF. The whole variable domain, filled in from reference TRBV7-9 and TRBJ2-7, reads DTGVSQNPRHKITKRGQNVTFRCDPISEHNRLYWYRQTLGQGPEFLTYFQNEAQLEKSRLLSDRFSAERPKGSFSTLEIQRTEQGDSAMYLCASSLFISQIHEQYFGPGTRLTVT.